This T cell receptor (beta chain) was documented in a study of Graves' ophthalmopathy and Graves' hyperthyroidism. Study-level information: No treatment had been given when peripheral blood was collected at initial diagnosis. Study-level results: Blood also carried most expanded thyroid clonotypes exceeding 0.001 frequency.

V was clipped by 6 bases and J by 6 bases, with 11 bases between them. Germline CDR1 is LNHNV and CDR2 is YYDKDF (reference sequence). The length of the CDR3 is 12 residues. A volume of around 9.5 ml of fresh peripheral blood supplied the PBMCs. Investigators amplified TCR beta CDR3 regions from RNA transcripts. HTBI primers served in a first-round RT-PCR, which a second-round multiplex PCR followed. TCRdb re-called the multiplex PCR reads through MiXCR, storing one row per CDR3 protein. The sample lists 200,000 to 300,000 distinct CDR3 sequences; around 42% were seen once. With respect to this clonotype: Its antigen is not known.

The specimen was peripheral blood. The V gene is TRBV15, the J gene TRBJ1-1, with D unclear. This receptor was taken from an adult man with Graves' ophthalmopathy. The CDR3 is CATRASSAEAFF. DNA for the CDR3: TGTGCCACCAGGGCCAGCTCCGCTGAAGCTTTCTTT.